This T cell receptor beta chain comes out of a study of blood T cell repertoires in COVID-19. Study at large: Sites in the United States, Italy and Spain provided acute and convalescent COVID-19 samples. T cells, B-cell-depleted T cells, or PBMCs supplied cDNA or gDNA.

Authors' processing steps: Amplification with reference gene primers provided the estimates of nucleated cell counts. Measured with immunoSEQ multiplex PCR; TCRdb has only the in-frame clones, and not every one. D and trimming were read from the DNA, whereas the V and J calls and clone size are those reported in that table. This sample yields 150,000 to 180,000 clones, of which roughly 82% are seen a single time; 9.8% belongs to the top ten. Sequencing was done on a sample of peripheral blood. The TCR comes from a woman aged 45-65 years with acute or convalescent COVID-19.

The CDR3 coding sequence is TGTGCCAGCAGTTTAGCGGGGGACCCCAAAGAGACCCAGTACTTC. Translation: CASSLAGDPKETQYF. The chain uses TRBV6-2 or TRBV6-3 and TRBJ2-5; 9 bases align to TRBD2. The ends lost 4 bases at V and 3 bases at J; junction bases unmatched: 6. Germline CDR1 is MNHEY and CDR2 is SVGEGT. The CDR3 has 15 residues.